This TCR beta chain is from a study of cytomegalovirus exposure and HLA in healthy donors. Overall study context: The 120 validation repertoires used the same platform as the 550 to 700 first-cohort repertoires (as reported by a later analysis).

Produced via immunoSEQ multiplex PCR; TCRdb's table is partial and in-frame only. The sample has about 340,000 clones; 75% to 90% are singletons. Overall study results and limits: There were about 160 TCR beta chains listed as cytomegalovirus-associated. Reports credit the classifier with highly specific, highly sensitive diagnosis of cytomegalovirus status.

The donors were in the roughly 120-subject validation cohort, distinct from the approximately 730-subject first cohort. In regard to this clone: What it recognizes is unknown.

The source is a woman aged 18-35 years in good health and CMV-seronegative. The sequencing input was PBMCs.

The CDR3: CASVGGRYNEQFF. In nucleotides, the CDR3 is TGTGCTAGTGTGGGGGGGAGATACAATGAGCAGTTCTTC. J is TRBJ2-1 and V is TRBV12-5; 7 bases agree with TRBD2. This CDR3 spans 13 amino acids. Germline CDR1 reads LGHNT; CDR2 reads FRNRAP. V dropped 7 bases and J dropped 4; count of bases not matched to a gene: 4.